These T cell receptor beta chains were read from a single sample in a study of T cell responses to AZD1222 COVID-19 vaccine. Produced via immunoSEQ multiplex PCR; TCRdb's table is partial and in-frame only. The sample has over 65,000 clones; roughly 86% are singletons. Sequenced material: peripheral blood, taken 28 days after the second AZD1222 dose. The receptors shown here come from an adult who received the AZD1222 COVID-19 vaccine. The CDR3 runs from the conserved cysteine through the conserved F or W. Fields, in order: clone size, V gene, D gene, J gene, CDR3 protein, CDR3 DNA. D genes are given only for firm matches. Some rows mark clone size as missing; the rest say once, few, many or name a class of expanded clone.

>.|TRBV12-3/TRBV12-4|.|TRBJ2-1
CASSLPLGLRFF
TGTGCCAGCAGTCTGCCTCTAGGTCTACGATTCTTC
>.|TRBV9|.|TRBJ2-1
CASSPWGQGNEQFF
TGTGCCAGCAGCCCCTGGGGCCAGGGAAATGAGCAGTTCTTC
>.|TRBV7-8|.|TRBJ2-3
CASSLALGPSTDTQYF
TGTGCCAGCAGCTTAGCGTTGGGGCCCAGCACAGATACGCAGTATTTT
>.|TRBV28|.|TRBJ1-1
CASSMRREAFF
TGTGCCAGCAGTATGAGAAGAGAAGCTTTCTTT
>.|TRBV19|TRBD2|TRBJ2-1
CASSMRLARYNEQFF
TGTGCCAGTAGTATGAGACTAGCCAGATACAATGAGCAGTTCTTC
>.|TRBV11-2|.|TRBJ1-4
CASSPRWGATNEKLFF
TGTGCCAGCAGCCCCCGGTGGGGTGCAACTAATGAAAAACTGTTTTTT
>.|TRBV10-3|TRBD1|TRBJ2-7
CAISESGTGVNEQYF
TGTGCCATCAGTGAGTCCGGGACAGGGGTCAACGAGCAGTACTTC
>.|TRBV21-1|.|TRBJ1-1
CASSKETGANTEAFF
TGTGCCAGCAGCAAAGAAACAGGGGCCAACACTGAAGCTTTCTTT
>few|TRBV7-2|.|TRBJ1-1
CAVGEAFF
TGTGCAGTTGGGGAAGCTTTCTTT
>.|TRBV28|.|TRBJ2-1
CASSLSQVPNMIF
TGTGCCAGCAGTTTATCACAGGTTCCTAATATGATCTTC